The rows below give T cell receptor beta chains drawn from one sample of a study of T cells in Graves' hyperthyroidism and ophthalmopathy. TCRdb fed the multiplex PCR reads into MiXCR, producing one record per CDR3 protein. Of a few hundred thousand distinct CDR3 sequences in the sample, just under 15% are singletons; the top ten hold approximately 30%. Specimen: blood. These receptors all stem from a woman aged 25 to 39 with Graves' hyperthyroidism. CDR3s include the opening cysteine and the closing phenylalanine or tryptophan. D genes are given only for firm matches. Only some rows state a clone size, as once, few, many or a class for expanded clones.

abundance	v_gene	j_gene	d_gene	CDR3aa	CDR3nt
many	TRBV18	TRBJ2-3	TRBD2	CASRDSGSTDTQYF	TGTGCCAGCCGAGATAGCGGGAGCACAGATACGCAGTATTTT
many	TRBV6-2/TRBV6-3	TRBJ1-1	.	CASSYAKGLGNAEAFF	TGTGCCAGCAGTTACGCAAAGGGGTTGGGGAACGCTGAAGCTTTCTTT
.	TRBV19	TRBJ2-1	TRBD1	CASSPDRGMDEQFF	TGTGCCAGTAGTCCGGACAGGGGGATGGATGAGCAGTTCTTC
.	TRBV19	TRBJ2-5	.	CASISQNQETQYF	TGTGCCAGTATCAGTCAGAACCAAGAGACCCAGTACTTC
many	TRBV13	TRBJ2-7	.	CASSSVGQYIDEQYF	TGTGCCAGCAGCTCCGTCGGGCAGTATATTGACGAGCAGTACTTC
.	TRBV7-2	TRBJ1-2	.	CASSLYGEGYTF	TGTGCCAGCAGCTTATATGGGGAAGGCTACACCTTC
.	TRBV27	TRBJ2-3	.	CASSTLGTQYF	TGTGCCAGCAGTACTTTGGGTACGCAGTATTTT
few	TRBV12-3/TRBV12-4	TRBJ1-1	TRBD1	CASRQGAQGTEAFF	TGTGCCAGCAGACAGGGGGCTCAGGGCACTGAAGCTTTCTTT
many	TRBV24-1	TRBJ2-7	TRBD1	CATSDPGTGYEQYF	TGTGCCACCAGTGATCCCGGGACAGGCTACGAGCAGTACTTC
few	TRBV10-1	TRBJ2-1	TRBD2	CASSDWTSGSTGEQFF	TGCGCCAGCAGTGATTGGACTAGCGGGAGTACGGGTGAGCAGTTCTTC
many	TRBV27	TRBJ2-5	TRBD2	CASSSLAGAGLQETQYF	TGTGCCAGCAGTTCCCTAGCGGGAGCGGGCCTCCAAGAGACCCAGTACTTC